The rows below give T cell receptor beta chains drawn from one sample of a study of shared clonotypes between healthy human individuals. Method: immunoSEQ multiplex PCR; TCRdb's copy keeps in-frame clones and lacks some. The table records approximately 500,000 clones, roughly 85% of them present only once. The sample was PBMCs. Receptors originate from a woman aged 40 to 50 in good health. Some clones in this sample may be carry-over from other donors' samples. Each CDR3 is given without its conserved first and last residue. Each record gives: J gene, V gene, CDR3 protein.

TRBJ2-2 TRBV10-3 APTVQGAHHI
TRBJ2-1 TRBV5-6 ASSLYHRGYNEQF
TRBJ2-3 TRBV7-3 ASSLRAGAIDTQY
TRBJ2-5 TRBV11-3 ASSRREEETQY
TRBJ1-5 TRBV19 ASSAMQRNQPQH
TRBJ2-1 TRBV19 ASNWGRFYNEQF
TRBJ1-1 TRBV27 ASSLYNTEAF
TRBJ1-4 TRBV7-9 ASSPGHSGEKLF
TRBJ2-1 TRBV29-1 SVVREAYNEQF
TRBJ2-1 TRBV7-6 ASSLAASYNEQF
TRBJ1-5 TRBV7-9 ASSLTGYQPQH
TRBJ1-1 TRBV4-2 ASSMGQGMNTEAF
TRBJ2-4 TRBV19 ASSINRKENIQY
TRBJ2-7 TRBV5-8 ASSRRTGVYEQY
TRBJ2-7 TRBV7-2 ASSLWEGTRVNEQY